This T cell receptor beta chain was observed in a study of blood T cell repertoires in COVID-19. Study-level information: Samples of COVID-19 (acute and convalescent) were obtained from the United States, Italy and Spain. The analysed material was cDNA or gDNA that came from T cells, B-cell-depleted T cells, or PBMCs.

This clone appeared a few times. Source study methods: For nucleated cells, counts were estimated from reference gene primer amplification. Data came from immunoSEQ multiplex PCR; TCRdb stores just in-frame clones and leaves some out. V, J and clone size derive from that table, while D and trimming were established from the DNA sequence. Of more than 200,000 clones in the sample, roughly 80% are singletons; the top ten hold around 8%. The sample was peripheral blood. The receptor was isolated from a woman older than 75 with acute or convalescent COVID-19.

This chain's CDR3 is CASSDIRQRPYEQYF. The DNA for the CDR3 is TGCGCCAGCAGCGATATTAGACAGCGTCCCTACGAGCAGTACTTC. The rearrangement links TRBV5-1 to TRBJ2-7; weak D call: TRBD1 (5 bases). This CDR3 spans 15 amino acids. From germline, CDR1 is SGHRS and CDR2 YFSETQ. Trimming stripped 4 bases from V and 2 bases from J, with 16 bases between.